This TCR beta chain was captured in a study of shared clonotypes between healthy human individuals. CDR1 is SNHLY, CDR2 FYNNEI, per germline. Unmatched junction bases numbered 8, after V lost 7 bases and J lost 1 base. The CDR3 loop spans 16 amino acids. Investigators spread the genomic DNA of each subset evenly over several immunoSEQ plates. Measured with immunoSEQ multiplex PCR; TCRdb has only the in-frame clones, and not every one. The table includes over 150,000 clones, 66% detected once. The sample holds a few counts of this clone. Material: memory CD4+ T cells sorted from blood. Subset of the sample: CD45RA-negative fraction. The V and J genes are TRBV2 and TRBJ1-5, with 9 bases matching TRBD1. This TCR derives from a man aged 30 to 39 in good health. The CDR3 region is CASIRDRVGSNQPQHF. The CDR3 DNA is TGTGCCAGCATCCGGGACAGGGTCGGGAGCAATCAGCCCCAGCATTTT.